The 7 T cell receptor beta chains given below trace back to one sample, sequenced in a study of sequential checkpoint blockade in melanoma. Stated treatment: randomized to nivolumab then ipilimumab (arm A) or the reverse (arm B). Some clones are missing from TCRdb's copy, which holds only in-frame ones; the method was immunoSEQ multiplex PCR. The data contain under 20,000 clones, over 70% of them seen just once; the ten biggest clones take up 10% to 15%. The specimen was CD8+ T cells sorted from blood (inferred from file names), collected from a patient given nivolumab and ipilimumab in sequence. The receptor source for this set is a human donor with melanoma.

This clone was detected only a few times. V usage is TRBV27 and J usage is TRBJ1-2; possible D gene TRBD1, 5 bases. Germline-derived CDR1 and CDR2 are MNHEY and SMNVEV (reference sequence). The CDR3 loop spans 13 amino acids. The V end lost 1 base, the J end lost 4 bases, and 7 bases lay between the germline ends. CDR3 bases: TGTGCCAGCAGTTTATGGGGCAGCTATGGCTACACCTTC. Its protein is CASSLWGSYGYTF.

The V and J genes are TRBV29-1 and TRBJ2-7; 12 nucleotides agree with TRBD2. This CDR3 contains 14 residues. The junction had 5 bases not matched to a gene; V was cut back by 5 bases and J by 3 bases. The germline gives CDR1 SQVTM, CDR2 ANQGSEA. The CDR3 DNA is TGCAGCGTTTATGGACTAGCGGGACGCTACGAGCAGTACTTC. It codes for CSVYGLAGRYEQYF.

The V call is TRBV27, the J call TRBJ2-7, with 9 bases that match TRBD1. After removal of 4 bases from V and 3 bases from J, the junction contained 7 bases not matched to a gene. This CDR3 comprises 15 residues. Germline assignment: CDR1 MNHEY and CDR2 SMNVEV (reference sequence). The CDR3 region has the DNA TGTGCCAGCAGTTACTCCGGGACAGGGAACTACGAGCAGTACTTC. Its protein is CASSYSGTGNYEQYF.

The chain employs TRBV5-8 and TRBJ1-5; TRBD1 agrees at 7 bases. J gave up 1 base and V 2 bases, and 12 bases lay outside the gene matches. The germline CDR1 and CDR2 sequences are SGHTS and YDEGEE. The CDR3 has 18 amino acids. CDR3 loop: CASSFGQGEAGSNQPQHF. CDR3 sequence (DNA): TGTGCCAGCAGCTTTGGGCAGGGGGAGGCTGGCAGCAATCAGCCCCAGCATTTT.

The table lists this clone with a count of one. The J gene is TRBJ1-1, the V gene TRBV19, with D uncertain. The germline V gene encodes CDR1 LNHDA and CDR2 SQIVND (reference sequence). The CDR3 totals 13 residues. Trimming removed 3 bases at V and 6 bases at J, with 11 bases between. The CDR3: CASSIESVAEAFF. For the CDR3, the DNA is TGTGCCAGTAGTATTGAAAGTGTAGCTGAAGCTTTCTTT. Full variable domain (missing parts from reference TRBV19 and TRBJ1-1): DGGITQSPKYLFRKEGQNVTLSCEQNLNHDAMYWYRQDPGQGLRLIYYSQIVNDFQKGDIAEGYSVSREKKESFPLTVTSAQKNPTAFYLCASSIESVAEAFFGQGTRLTVV.

This clone occurred once. V usage is TRBV27 and J usage is TRBJ1-2, with 9 bases aligning to TRBD1. This CDR3 spans 15 amino acids. The V gene's germline CDR1 is MNHEY and CDR2 SMNVEV (reference sequence). J was trimmed by 3 bases and V by 5 bases; bases with no gene match: 7. The CDR3 sequence is CASSPSDRGDYGYTF. In nucleotides, the CDR3 is TGTGCCAGCAGTCCGTCGGACAGGGGTGACTATGGCTACACCTTC.

This clone is a singleton in its sample. The chain links TRBV2 to TRBJ1-1; 11 bases line up with TRBD1. The CDR3 is 15 residues long. Germline V gene lookup returns CDR1 SNHLY and CDR2 FYNNEI. The ends lost 6 bases at V and 4 bases at J; junction bases unmatched: 7. CDR3 loop: CASRGQGDRGTEAFF. The CDR3 region has the DNA TGTGCCAGCAGGGGACAGGGGGATCGGGGCACTGAAGCTTTCTTT.